Shown below are 14 T cell receptor beta chains from a single sample sequenced in a study of blood T cell repertoires in COVID-19. This table comes from immunoSEQ multiplex PCR, and its TCRdb copy is limited to in-frame clones, with some not included. The sample consists of approximately 400,000 clones, approximately 80% of them appearing once. Sequencing input: peripheral blood. The source of these receptors is a human donor with acute or convalescent COVID-19. The donor label of this sample is uncertain.

The table lists this clone with a count of one. The chain has TRBV6-6 and TRBJ2-1, with TRBD2 identical over 7 bases. Trimming cost V 6 bases and J 7 bases; bases outside gene matches: 15. Germline lookup yields CDR1 MNHNY and CDR2 SVGAGI (reference sequence). CDR3 length: 16 residues. The CDR3 region has the DNA TGTGCCAGCAGACCCCTCCCTGGCGGGAGTATAAATGAGCAGTTCTTC. Translating gives CASRPLPGGSINEQFF.

J is TRBJ1-2 and V is TRBV10-3; 9 bases map to TRBD1. Germline values: CDR1 ENHRY, CDR2 SYGVKD. The ends lost 10 bases at V and 4 bases at J; junction bases unmatched: 7. This CDR3 is 13 amino acids long. Written as DNA, the CDR3 is TGTGCCACGACAGGGGGGGTTGGCTATGGCTACACCTTC. As protein: CATTGGVGYGYTF.

The chain employs TRBV6-1 and TRBJ2-1; a possible D gene is TRBD1 (6 bases). V was clipped by 3 bases and J by 3 bases, with 15 bases between them. This CDR3 is 16 amino acids long. Germline V gene lookup returns CDR1 MNHNS and CDR2 SASEGT. CDR3 nucleotide sequence: TGTGCCAGCAGTGAGGAATCGCAGGGGCACTACAATGAGCAGTTCTTC. It encodes CASSEESQGHYNEQFF.

The sample holds a few counts of this clone. This rearrangement joins TRBV6-4 to TRBJ2-1; TRBD1 aligns across 9 bases. Trimming cost V 0 bases and J 4 bases; bases outside gene matches: 1. Germline CDR1 and CDR2: MRHNA and SNTAGT. This CDR3 comprises 15 residues. CDR3 DNA: TGTGCCAGCAGTGACTCAGGACAGGGGTACAATGAGCAGTTCTTC. Protein: CASSDSGQGYNEQFF.

V gene TRBV3-1 (or the pseudogene TRBV3-2) combines with J gene TRBJ2-7; maybe TRBD1 (5 bases). V was trimmed by 8 bases and J by 3 bases, leaving 26 bases between them. The germline V gene encodes CDR1 LGHDT and CDR2 YNNKEL (reference sequence). The CDR3 is 17 amino acids. CDR3 loop: CASSRSTRAGKFYEQYF. CDR3 DNA sequence: TGTGCCAGCTCACGAAGCACCCGTGCAGGGAAGTTCTACGAGCAGTACTTC.

The V call is TRBV12-3 or TRBV12-4, the J call TRBJ1-5; D unclear. The CDR3 is 13 amino acids. V lost 7 bases, J lost 0 bases, and 7 bases lay in between. CDR3 sequence reads: CASTLYSNQPQHF. The CDR3 DNA sequence: TGTGCCAGCACCTTATATAGCAATCAGCCCCAGCATTTT.

This chain connects TRBV11-2 to TRBJ1-6; no reliable D call. V lost 3 bases and J lost 8, with 8 bases in between. This CDR3 is 13 amino acids long. Per germline, CDR1 SGHAT and CDR2 FQNNGV. The CDR3 nucleotides are TGTGCCAGCAGCTTGGCCACGTATTCACCCCTCCACTTT. Encoded protein: CASSLATYSPLHF.

The chain is built from TRBV12-3 or TRBV12-4 and TRBJ1-2; D gene uncertain. The CDR3 contains 12 residues. V was shortened by 7 bases and J by 7 bases, with 13 bases between the two germline ends. CDR3 residues: CASTDRVVGYTF. In nucleotides, the CDR3 is TGTGCCAGCACCGATCGAGTAGTTGGCTACACCTTC.

Comments on this clone: Other DNA sequences in the sample encode the same CDR3. The CDR3 DNA is TGTGCCAGCAGCTTGGGTCCAGTGATGAACACTGAAGCTTTCTTT. Encoded protein: CASSLGPVMNTEAFF. This chain uses TRBV5-4 with TRBJ1-1; D ambiguous. CDR3 size: 15 residues. Trimming cost V 0 bases and J 0 bases, with 9 bases left between them. Germline V gives CDR1 SGHNT, CDR2 YYREEE (reference sequence).

V gene TRBV19 combines with J gene TRBJ1-2; 7 bases map to TRBD1. Trimming removed 6 bases from V and 4 bases from J; junction bases left unmatched: 14. Germline V lookup: CDR1 LNHDA, CDR2 SQIVND (reference sequence). CDR3 length equals 16 residues. CDR3 DNA sequence: TGTGCCAGTAGCTCTCTCCGAGGACAGGAGACCTATGGCTACACCTTC. Amino acids: CASSSLRGQETYGYTF.

V gene TRBV19 combines with J gene TRBJ1-1, with D perhaps matching TRBD1 (5 bases). There are 14 residues in the CDR3. V gave up 7 bases and J gave up 0 bases, with 12 bases separating them. Germline CDR1 LNHDA, CDR2 SQIVND (reference sequence). The CDR3 bases are TGTGCCAGTACCGGGGGTTGGCTGAACACTGAAGCTTTCTTT. Translated: CASTGGWLNTEAFF.

This clone was recorded once. The rearrangement links TRBV5-6 to TRBJ2-5; 7 bases are a match to TRBD1. With 4 bases clipped from V and 3 bases from J, the junction kept 6 bases outside the gene matches. CDR3 length: 14 residues. Germline V gives CDR1 SGHDT, CDR2 YYEEEE. The CDR3 loop reads CASSPGQTEETQYF. The CDR3 nucleotides read TGTGCCAGCAGCCCGGGACAGACTGAAGAGACCCAGTACTTC.

The chain carries TRBV7-6 and TRBJ2-2, with a possible D match to TRBD1 (6 bases). The CDR3 covers 13 residues. With 4 bases removed from V and 7 bases from J, the gap between germline ends came to 10 bases. In germline, CDR1 is SGHVS, CDR2 FNYEAQ. The CDR3 here is CASSSEGVGELFF. DNA for the CDR3: TGTGCCAGCAGCTCCGAGGGGGTCGGGGAGCTGTTTTTT.

The V and J genes are TRBV2 and TRBJ2-3, with TRBD2 as a possible D gene (5 bases). In germline, CDR1 is SNHLY, CDR2 FYNNEI. This CDR3 spans 15 amino acids. V was clipped by 7 bases and J by 0 bases, with 14 bases between them. The CDR3 DNA follows: TGTGCCAGCATTATGAGGGAAGGGAGCACAGATACGCAGTATTTT. Translated: CASIMREGSTDTQYF.